One and the same sample provided the 24 T cell receptor beta chains below, sequenced in a study of T cell responses to AZD1222 COVID-19 vaccine. Repertoires were generated with immunoSEQ multiplex PCR, while TCRdb's copy carries only in-frame clones and drops some. The sample holds some 150,000 clones, 85% to 95% seen once. The sample in question was peripheral blood, obtained on day 0 of AZD1222 vaccination. These receptors came from an adult in good health.

The V and J genes are TRBV2 and TRBJ1-2; 8 bases are shared with TRBD1. The CDR3 runs 13 residues. Germline CDR1 and CDR2: SNHLY and FYNNEI. J was trimmed by 2 bases and V by 5 bases; bases with no gene match: 1. The CDR3 is CASSRTGNYGYTF. CDR3 nucleotides: TGTGCCAGCAGTCGGACAGGGAACTATGGCTACACCTTC.

This clone was recorded only once. This sequence joins TRBV5-1 and TRBJ2-7, with TRBD2 matching over 7 bases. From germline, CDR1 is SGHRS and CDR2 YFSETQ. J was trimmed by 4 bases and V by 4 bases; bases with no gene match: 11. This CDR3 is 15 amino acids long. CDR3 bases: TGCGCCAGCAGCCCTACTATCGGCGGGAGATACGAGCAGTACTTC. It translates to CASSPTIGGRYEQYF.

The rearrangement joins TRBV21-1 to TRBJ1-1; the DNA was not compared with TRBD1, the D call given in the table. TRBV21-1 is deemed a pseudogene. CDR3 size: 14 residues. The CDR3 bases are TGTGCCAGAGGGACAGGTAAGGGGAACACTGAAGCTTTCTTT. Its protein is CARGTGKGNTEAFF.

This clone was counted a single time. J is TRBJ1-2 and V is TRBV6-2 or TRBV6-3, with D unresolved. Germline V gene lookup returns CDR1 MNHEY and CDR2 SVGEGT. The CDR3 runs to 12 residues. V lost 4 bases and J lost 8, with 11 bases in between. The CDR3, as DNA: TGTGCCAGCAGTTCCCGAGGTGGCGGCTACACCTTC. It yields the protein CASSSRGGGYTF.

The genes are TRBV7-8 and TRBJ1-1, with 7 bases fitting TRBD1. The CDR3 runs to 19 residues. The V segment lost 1 base and the J segment 2 bases; nucleotides outside the gene matches: 16. The germline V gene encodes CDR1 SGHVS and CDR2 FQNEAQ. CDR3 coding DNA: TGTGCCAGCAGCTTAGGTCAGGGAAGTAAGGGGGCTGGTAACACTGAAGCTTTCTTT. Encoded protein: CASSLGQGSKGAGNTEAFF.

This clone appeared a single time. This chain links TRBV30 with TRBJ2-1; the D is unclear. Germline CDR1 GTSNPN, CDR2 SVGIG (reference sequence). The CDR3 extends over 14 amino acids. Trimming pared 2 bases from V and 0 bases from J, leaving 8 bases between. CDR3 nucleotides: TGTGCCTGGAGTATGGGCAGCTCCTACAATGAGCAGTTCTTC. The encoded protein is CAWSMGSSYNEQFF.

This sequence joins TRBV12-2 and TRBJ2-3. TRBV12-2 is given as a pseudogene. This CDR3 is 15 amino acids long. CDR3 in DNA: TGTGCAAGTCGCTTAGTTCTGGGGTCCACAGATACGCAGTATTTT. Protein sequence: CASRLVLGSTDTQYF.

The V call is TRBV7-9, the J call TRBJ2-3; no clear D. Trimming took off 5 bases at V and 0 bases at J, with 9 bases between the two ends. There are 14 residues in the CDR3. The germline gives CDR1 SEHNR, CDR2 FQNEAQ (reference sequence). CDR3 bases: TGTGCCAGCAGCATAAGCCCAAGCACAGATACGCAGTATTTT. It yields the protein CASSISPSTDTQYF.

The V and J genes are TRBV3-1 (or the pseudogene TRBV3-2) and TRBJ2-3; D not certain. Germline V CDR1 and CDR2: LGHDT, YNNKEL (reference sequence). This CDR3 spans 12 amino acids. The V and J ends lost 3 bases and 5 bases respectively, with 6 bases between them. The CDR3 protein is CASSHAQDTQYF. CDR3 in DNA: TGTGCCAGCAGCCATGCTCAAGATACGCAGTATTTT.

V gene TRBV27 combines with J gene TRBJ2-7; D perhaps matches TRBD1 (6 bases). Trimming stripped 3 bases from V and 2 bases from J, with 11 bases between. CDR1 and CDR2 from the germline V gene are MNHEY and SMNVEV (reference sequence). This CDR3 is 14 amino acids long. Written as DNA, the CDR3 is TGTGCCAGCAGTTTGAAGGACAGAACCTACGAGCAGTACTTC. Encoded protein: CASSLKDRTYEQYF.

The CDR3 region has the DNA TGTGCCAGCAGCTTAGATCCAGAAGAGACCCAGTACTTC. Protein product: CASSLDPEETQYF. The chain joins TRBV11-1 to TRBJ2-5; D uncertain. The length of the CDR3 is 13 residues. CDR1 and CDR2 from the germline V gene are SGHAT and FQDESV (reference sequence). Deletions cut 1 base from V and 3 bases from J, with 6 bases between.

The genes are TRBV6-5 and TRBJ1-2, with unresolved D. CDR1 and CDR2 from the germline V gene are MNHEY and SVGAGI. V was shortened by 5 bases and J by 0 bases, with 10 bases between the two germline ends. The CDR3 runs to 14 residues. CDR3 region: CASSLDRSNYGYTF. CDR3 nucleotides: TGTGCCAGCAGTCTTGACCGATCTAACTATGGCTACACCTTC.

This sequence joins TRBV5-1 and TRBJ2-7, with TRBD1 matching over 10 bases. After removal of 7 bases from V and 7 bases from J, the junction contained 14 bases not matched to a gene. Per germline, CDR1 SGHRS and CDR2 YFSETQ. The CDR3 totals 15 residues. CDR3 in amino acids: CASSRSGTGDREQYF. The DNA for the CDR3 is TGCGCCAGCTCACGGTCCGGGACAGGGGACAGGGAGCAGTACTTC. Full variable domain (missing parts from reference TRBV5-1 and TRBJ2-7): KAGVTQTPRYLIKTRGQQVTLSCSPISGHRSVSWYQQTPGQGLQFLFEYFSETQRNKGNFPGRFSGRQFSNSRSEMNVSTLELGDSALYLCASSRSGTGDREQYFGPGTRLTVT.

The CDR3 sequence is CASTDFHRAFF. The CDR3 DNA is TGTGCCAGCACCGATTTCCACCGAGCTTTCTTT. The V and J genes are TRBV7-9 and TRBJ1-1; D remains ambiguous. V shed 7 bases and J shed 10 bases, with 13 bases lying between them. Looked up from germline, CDR1 is SEHNR and CDR2 is FQNEAQ (reference sequence). The CDR3 is 11 amino acids.

This clone was seen a few times. The chain joins TRBV5-4 to TRBJ2-2; D gene ambiguous. Germline CDR1 reads SGHNT; CDR2 reads YYREEE (reference sequence). The CDR3 loop spans 16 amino acids. Trimming removed 4 bases at V and 4 bases at J, with 17 bases between. The CDR3 sequence is CASSGVKGEVTGELFF. In DNA form, the CDR3 reads TGTGCCAGCAGCGGGGTGAAGGGTGAAGTCACCGGGGAGCTGTTTTTT.

V gene TRBV28 combines with J gene TRBJ1-4; D is unresolved. V was cut by 6 bases and J by 8 bases, with 10 bases left in between. Germline CDR1 MDHEN, CDR2 SYDVKM. The CDR3 has 12 residues. The CDR3 here is CASRTIEEKLFF. The CDR3 coding sequence is TGTGCCAGCAGGACTATCGAAGAAAAACTGTTTTTT. Drawing the rest from reference TRBV28 and TRBJ1-4, the complete variable domain is DVKVTQSSRYLVKRTGEKVFLECVQDMDHENMFWYRQDPGLGLRLIYFSYDVKMKEKGDIPEGYSVSREKKERFSLILESASTNQTSMYLCASRTIEEKLFFGSGTQLSVL.

The V gene is TRBV24-1, the J gene TRBJ1-5, with D possibly TRBD1 on 5 matching bases. From germline, CDR1 is KGHDR and CDR2 SFDVKD. Trimming removed 3 bases at V and 8 bases at J, with 13 bases between. This CDR3 spans 14 amino acids. The CDR3 loop reads CATSDGAWGEPQHF. The CDR3 nucleotides read TGTGCCACCAGTGATGGGGCCTGGGGGGAGCCCCAGCATTTT.

The V call is TRBV29-1, the J call TRBJ2-2, with D uncertain. Trimming pared 5 bases from V and 5 bases from J, leaving 6 bases between. The CDR3 is made up of 11 amino acids. The germline V gene has CDR1 SQVTM and CDR2 ANQGSEA. CDR3 in DNA: TGCAGCGTTTCAGTTACCGGGGAGCTGTTTTTT. It codes for CSVSVTGELFF.

The chain combines TRBV10-3 with TRBJ1-1, with 9 bases lining up with TRBD1. This CDR3 is 18 amino acids long. The ends lost 4 bases at V and 4 bases at J; junction bases unmatched: 16. Germline V gene data show CDR1 as ENHRY and CDR2 as SYGVKD. CDR3 protein: CAISAAQGAKSSVTEAFF. The CDR3 region has the DNA TGTGCCATCAGTGCAGCACAGGGGGCAAAGAGTAGTGTCACTGAAGCTTTCTTT.

Here the CDR3 reads CASSEGQGRNQPQHF. The CDR3 nucleotides read TGTGCCAGCAGCGAGGGACAGGGTCGCAATCAGCCCCAGCATTTT. V is TRBV5-5 and J is TRBJ1-5, with TRBD1 matching over 9 bases. Trimming removed 4 bases from V and 2 bases from J; junction bases left unmatched: 4. The CDR3 spans 15 residues. Germline CDR1 and CDR2: SGHKS and YYEKEE (reference sequence).

The chain has TRBV7-2 and TRBJ1-5; 8 bases are a match to TRBD1. The junction had 8 bases not matched to a gene; V was cut back by 5 bases and J by 2 bases. Germline V gives CDR1 SGHTA, CDR2 FQGNSA. This CDR3 spans 16 amino acids. CDR3 bases: TGTGCCAGCAGCGTCCACGGGACAGGTCGCAATCAGCCCCAGCATTTT. Its protein is CASSVHGTGRNQPQHF. The full variable domain, rest sourced from reference TRBV7-2 and TRBJ1-5, is GAGVSQSPSNKVTEKGKDVELRCDPISGHTALYWYRQSLGQGLEFLIYFQGNSAPDKSGLPSDRFSAERTGGSVSTLTIQRTQQEDSAVYLCASSVHGTGRNQPQHFGDGTRLSIL.

The chain employs TRBV18 and TRBJ1-1; D remains ambiguous. This CDR3 has 13 residues. The V gene lost 1 base and the J gene lost 4 bases, with 7 bases spanning the gap. The germline V gene encodes CDR1 KGHSH and CDR2 LQKENI. The CDR3 nucleotides are TGTGCCAGCTCACCACTGGGGTTCACTGAAGCTTTCTTT. Residues: CASSPLGFTEAFF.

The V gene is TRBV7-8, the J gene TRBJ1-1; D possibly corresponds to TRBD1 (6 bases). This CDR3 spans 14 amino acids. With 3 bases removed from V and 3 bases from J, the gap between germline ends came to 11 bases. The germline V gene encodes CDR1 SGHVS and CDR2 FQNEAQ. The CDR3 protein is CASSLGGRYTEAFF. CDR3 nucleotide sequence: TGTGCCAGCAGCTTGGGGGGCAGGTACACTGAAGCTTTCTTT. The full variable domain, in which reference TRBV7-8 and TRBJ1-1 provide the parts outside the CDR3, is GAGVSQSPRYKVAKRGQDVALRCDPISGHVSLFWYQQALGQGPEFLTYFQNEAQLDKSGLPSDRFFAERPEGSVSTLKIQRTQQEDSAVYLCASSLGGRYTEAFFGQGTRLTVV.

The V and J genes are TRBV15 and TRBJ2-7; TRBD1 matches at 9 bases. The CDR3 sequence is 16 residues long. After removal of 1 base from V and 1 base from J, the junction contained 5 bases not matched to a gene. Germline V gene sequence: CDR1 LNHNV, CDR2 YYDKDF (reference sequence). The CDR3 here is CATSRGPGQGSYEQYF. In DNA, the CDR3 is TGTGCCACCAGCAGAGGTCCGGGACAGGGATCCTACGAGCAGTACTTC. Supplemented by reference TRBV15 and TRBJ2-7, the full variable domain reads DAMVIQNPRYQVTQFGKPVTLSCSQTLNHNVMYWYQQKSSQAPKLLFHYYDKDFNNEADTPDNFQSRRPNTSFCFLDIRSPGLGDTAMYLCATSRGPGQGSYEQYFGPGTRLTVT.